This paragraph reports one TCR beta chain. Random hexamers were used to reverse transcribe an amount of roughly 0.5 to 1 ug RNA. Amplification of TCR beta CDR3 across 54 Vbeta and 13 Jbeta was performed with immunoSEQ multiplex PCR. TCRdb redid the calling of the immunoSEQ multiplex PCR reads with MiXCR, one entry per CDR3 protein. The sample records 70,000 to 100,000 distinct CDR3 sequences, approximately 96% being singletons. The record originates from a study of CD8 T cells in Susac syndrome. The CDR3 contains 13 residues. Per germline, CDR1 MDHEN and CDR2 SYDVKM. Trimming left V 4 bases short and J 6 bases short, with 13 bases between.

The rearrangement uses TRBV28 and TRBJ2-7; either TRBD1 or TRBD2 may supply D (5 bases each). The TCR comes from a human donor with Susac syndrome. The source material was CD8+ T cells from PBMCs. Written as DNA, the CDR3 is TGTGCCAGCAGTTCCCCAGATGGGGGCGAGCAGTACTTC. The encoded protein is CASSSPDGGEQYF.